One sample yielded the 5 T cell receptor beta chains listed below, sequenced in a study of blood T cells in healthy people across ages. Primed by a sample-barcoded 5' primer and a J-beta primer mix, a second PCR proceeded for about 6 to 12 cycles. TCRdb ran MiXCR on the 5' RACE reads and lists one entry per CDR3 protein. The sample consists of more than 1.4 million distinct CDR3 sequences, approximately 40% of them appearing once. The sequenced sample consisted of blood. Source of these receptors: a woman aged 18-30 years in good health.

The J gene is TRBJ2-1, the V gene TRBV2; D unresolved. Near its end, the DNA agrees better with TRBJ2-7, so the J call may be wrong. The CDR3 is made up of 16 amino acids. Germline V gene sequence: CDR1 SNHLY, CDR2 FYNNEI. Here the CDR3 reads CASSHPIHSPYNEQYF. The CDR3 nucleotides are TGTGCCAGCAGTCACCCCATTCACTCTCCCTACAATGAGCAGTACTTC.

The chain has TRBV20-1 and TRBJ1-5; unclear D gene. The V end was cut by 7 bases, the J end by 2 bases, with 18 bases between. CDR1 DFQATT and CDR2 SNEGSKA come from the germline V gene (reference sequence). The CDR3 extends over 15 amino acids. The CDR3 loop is CSVPRSGSGNQPQHF. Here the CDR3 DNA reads TGCAGTGTCCCCCGGTCGGGGTCGGGCAATCAGCCCCAGCATTTT.

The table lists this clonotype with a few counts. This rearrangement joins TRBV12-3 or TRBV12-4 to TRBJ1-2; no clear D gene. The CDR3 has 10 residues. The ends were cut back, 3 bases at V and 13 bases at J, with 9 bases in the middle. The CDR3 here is CASSFPKPTF. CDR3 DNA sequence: TGTGCCAGCAGTTTCCCAAAACCCACCTTC.

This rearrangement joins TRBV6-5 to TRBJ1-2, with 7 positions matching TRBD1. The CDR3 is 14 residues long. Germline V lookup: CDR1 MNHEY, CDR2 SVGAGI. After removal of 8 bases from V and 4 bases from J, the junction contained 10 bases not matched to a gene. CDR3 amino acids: CASARSRDSYGYTF. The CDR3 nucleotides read TGTGCCAGCGCGAGATCCCGGGACAGCTATGGCTACACCTTC.

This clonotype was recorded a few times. Written as DNA, the CDR3 is TGTGCCAGCAGCCAAGAGGGGACAGGGCAGAATTCACCCCTCCACTTT. Residues: CASSQEGTGQNSPLHF. This chain joins TRBV3-1 and TRBJ1-6; 9 bases agree with TRBD1. V gave up 0 bases and J gave up 7 bases; unmatched junction bases: 4. This CDR3 is built from 16 residues. Germline V gene data show CDR1 as LGHDT and CDR2 as YNNKEL (reference sequence).